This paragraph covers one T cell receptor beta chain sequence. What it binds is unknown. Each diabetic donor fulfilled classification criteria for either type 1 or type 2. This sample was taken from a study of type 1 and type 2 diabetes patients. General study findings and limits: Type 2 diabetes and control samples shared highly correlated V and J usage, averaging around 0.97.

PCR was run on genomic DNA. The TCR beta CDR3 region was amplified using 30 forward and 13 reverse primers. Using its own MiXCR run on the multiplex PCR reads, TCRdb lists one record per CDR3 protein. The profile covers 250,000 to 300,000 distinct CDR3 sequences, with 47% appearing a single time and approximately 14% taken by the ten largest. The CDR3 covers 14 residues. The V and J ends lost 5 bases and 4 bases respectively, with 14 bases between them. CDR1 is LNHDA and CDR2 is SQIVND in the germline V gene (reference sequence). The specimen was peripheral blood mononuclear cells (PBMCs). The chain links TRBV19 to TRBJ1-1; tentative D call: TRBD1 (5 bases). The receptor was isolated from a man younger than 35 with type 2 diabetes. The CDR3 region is CASSLVRQGTEAFF. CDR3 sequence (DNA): TGTGCCAGTAGTTTGGTTCGGCAGGGCACTGAAGCTTTCTTT.